The 21 T cell receptor beta chains listed next were all sequenced from one sample in a study of blood T cell repertoires in COVID-19. TCRdb's table, derived via immunoSEQ multiplex PCR, lists solely in-frame clones and lacks some. This sample yields about 100,000 clones, of which 86% are seen a single time; approximately 1.7% belongs to the top ten. Sequencing was performed on peripheral blood. Receptors originate from an elderly man with acute or convalescent COVID-19.

V usage is TRBV7-9 and J usage is TRBJ1-1; D uncertain. The V end was cut by 2 bases, the J end by 0 bases, with 4 bases between. CDR3 length: 13 residues. Germline CDR1 reads SEHNR; CDR2 reads FQNEAQ (reference sequence). The CDR3 coding sequence is TGTGCCAGCAGCTTAATTATGAACACTGAAGCTTTCTTT. Translation: CASSLIMNTEAFF.

This chain links TRBV27 with TRBJ1-6; 7 bases fit TRBD1. Germline CDR1 is MNHEY and CDR2 is SMNVEV (reference sequence). The ends lost 4 bases at V and 10 bases at J; junction bases unmatched: 10. The CDR3 has 15 residues. This chain's CDR3 is CASSWSGGGKSPLHF. In DNA, the CDR3 is TGTGCCAGCAGTTGGTCAGGGGGAGGAAAATCACCCCTCCACTTT.

This clone was recorded only once. V and J are TRBV19 and TRBJ1-5; 9 bases are shared with TRBD1. This CDR3 has 15 amino acids. Trimming at V came to 6 bases and at J to 5 bases, leaving 8 bases not matched to a gene. CDR1 is LNHDA and CDR2 is SQIVND in the germline V gene (reference sequence). The CDR3 is CASSPSRDRDQPQHF. CDR3 in DNA: TGTGCCAGTAGCCCCTCCCGGGACAGGGATCAGCCCCAGCATTTT.

The chain recombines TRBV11-1 with TRBJ1-1; 11 bases are shared with TRBD1. This CDR3 region has 16 residues. The germline V gene encodes CDR1 SGHAT and CDR2 FQDESV (reference sequence). The junction had 11 bases not matched to a gene; V was cut back by 5 bases and J by 6 bases. CDR3 sequence reads: CASSNHGTGGAAEAFF. CDR3 DNA: TGTGCCAGCAGCAACCACGGGACAGGGGGTGCGGCTGAAGCTTTCTTT. Using reference TRBV11-1 and TRBJ1-1 for the parts outside the CDR3, the full variable domain is EAEVAQSPRYKITEKSQAVAFWCDPISGHATLYWYRQILGQGPELLVQFQDESVVDDSQLPKDRFSAERLKGVDSTLKIQPAELGDSAMYLCASSNHGTGGAAEAFFGQGTRLTVV.

The J gene is TRBJ2-3, the V gene TRBV7-9; TRBD2 agrees at 14 bases. The V and J ends lost 1 base and 4 bases, in that order; junction bases with no gene match: 1. The CDR3 totals 16 residues. Germline CDR1 reads SEHNR; CDR2 reads FQNEAQ (reference sequence). For the CDR3, the DNA is TGTGCCAGCAGCTTAGGGACTAGCGGGAGGTCAGATACGCAGTATTTT. Its protein product is CASSLGTSGRSDTQYF.

The J gene is TRBJ2-1, the V gene TRBV5-6; TRBD1 might be the D (6 bases). The germline CDR1 and CDR2 sequences are SGHDT and YYEEEE. V was shortened by 4 bases and J by 2 bases, with 13 bases between the two germline ends. This CDR3 spans 15 amino acids. The CDR3 DNA sequence: TGTGCCAGCAGCGGGAACAGGGCACCCTACAATGAGCAGTTCTTC. This encodes CASSGNRAPYNEQFF.

A note on this clone: The sample holds other DNA sequences that translate to the same CDR3. The chain is built from TRBV4-3 and TRBJ2-2; the match to TRBD2 covers 7 bases. The ends lost 0 bases at V and 3 bases at J; junction bases unmatched: 1. Per the germline V gene, CDR1 is LGHNA and CDR2 is YSLEER. The length of the CDR3 is 15 residues. The CDR3, as DNA: TGCGCCAGCAGCCAAGAGGCGGGGGACACCGGGGAGCTGTTTTTT. Translation gives CASSQEAGDTGELFF.

The chain couples TRBV7-2 to TRBJ1-5; 9 nucleotides line up with TRBD1. Germline loops: CDR1 SGHTA, CDR2 FQGNSA. The CDR3 is made up of 14 amino acids. V was pared by 4 bases and J by 6 bases, with 4 bases of the junction left unmatched. The CDR3 spells CASSSYRGPQPQHF. CDR3 coding DNA: TGTGCCAGCAGCTCTTACAGGGGGCCTCAGCCCCAGCATTTT. The complete variable domain, with remaining parts taken from reference TRBV7-2 and TRBJ1-5, reads GAGVSQSPSNKVTEKGKDVELRCDPISGHTALYWYRQSLGQGLEFLIYFQGNSAPDKSGLPSDRFSAERTGGSVSTLTIQRTQQEDSAVYLCASSSYRGPQPQHFGDGTRLSIL.

This clone was picked up a small number of times. The V call is TRBV5-4, the J call TRBJ2-1; perhaps TRBD2 as D (5 bases). The germline V and J ends were trimmed by 2 bases and 5 bases, with 11 bases remaining between them. The CDR3 loop spans 14 amino acids. CDR1 and CDR2 (germline): SGHNT, YYREEE (reference sequence). DNA of the CDR3: TGTGCCAGCAGCTTAAGAGCGGAGAACAATGAGCAGTTCTTC. Protein sequence: CASSLRAENNEQFF.

V is TRBV5-1 and J is TRBJ1-1; TRBD1 is a possible D gene (5 bases). Germline lookup yields CDR1 SGHRS and CDR2 YFSETQ. The CDR3 extends over 13 amino acids. V was pared by 4 bases and J by 3 bases, with 10 bases between. The CDR3 spells CASSADTYTEAFF. The CDR3 region has the DNA TGCGCCAGCAGCGCGGACACGTACACTGAAGCTTTCTTT.

The chain recombines TRBV21-1 with TRBJ2-7; the table gives TRBD2 as D, unverified against the DNA. TRBV21-1 represents a pseudogene. The CDR3 covers 17 residues. The CDR3 nucleotides read TGTGCCAGCAGCAAAGTTTTGCCTAGCGGGAGAGGCTACGAGCAGTACTTC. As protein: CASSKVLPSGRGYEQYF.

The chain is built from TRBV5-1 and TRBJ2-3; TRBD2 aligns across 11 bases. The V gene end was trimmed by 4 bases and the J gene end by 1 base; junction bases not matched to a gene: 5. CDR1 is SGHRS and CDR2 is YFSETQ in the germline V gene. The CDR3 is made up of 16 amino acids. CDR3 protein: CASSPTSGSGTDTQYF. Here the CDR3 DNA reads TGCGCCAGCAGCCCAACTAGCGGGAGCGGCACAGATACGCAGTATTTT. Full variable domain (remainder filled in from reference TRBV5-1 and TRBJ2-3): KAGVTQTPRYLIKTRGQQVTLSCSPISGHRSVSWYQQTPGQGLQFLFEYFSETQRNKGNFPGRFSGRQFSNSRSEMNVSTLELGDSALYLCASSPTSGSGTDTQYFGPGTRLTVL.

The V call is TRBV4-1, the J call TRBJ1-2; D is unresolved. Trimming cost V 0 bases and J 4 bases, with 12 bases left between them. The CDR3 runs 15 residues. Germline CDR1 and CDR2: MGHRA and YSYEKL. The DNA for the CDR3 is TGCGCCAGCAGCCAAGAACCCCCCGGGTCCTATGGCTACACCTTC. This sequence encodes CASSQEPPGSYGYTF.

This clone was seen a single time. This chain uses TRBV9 with TRBJ2-7; TRBD2 matches 10 bases. This CDR3 contains 16 residues. Per germline, CDR1 SGDLS and CDR2 YYNGEE. V trimming: 0 bases; J trimming: 1 base; junction bases outside the gene matches: 4. The CDR3 region is CASSVGLAGTSYEQYF. In DNA form, the CDR3 reads TGTGCCAGCAGCGTAGGACTAGCGGGCACTTCCTACGAGCAGTACTTC.

The chain joins TRBV7-2 to TRBJ1-5; no firm D call. This CDR3 is built from 15 residues. V gave up 1 base and J gave up 3 bases, with 10 bases separating them. Germline assignment: CDR1 SGHTA and CDR2 FQGNSA. CDR3 residues: CASSLGPGNNQPQHF. In DNA form, the CDR3 reads TGTGCCAGCAGCTTAGGTCCGGGGAACAATCAGCCCCAGCATTTT.

The chain joins TRBV7-2 to TRBJ1-5; D is possibly TRBD1 (5 bases). V was trimmed by 5 bases and J by 7 bases, leaving 18 bases between them. The germline gives CDR1 SGHTA, CDR2 FQGNSA. The CDR3 contains 15 residues. The CDR3 DNA sequence: TGTGCCAGCAGCGTCGACAGCTATCGAAACCAGCCCCAGCATTTT. The encoded protein is CASSVDSYRNQPQHF.

The genes are TRBV19 and TRBJ2-3, with 10 nucleotides matching TRBD2. Trimming took 5 bases from V and 7 from J; bases not matched to a gene: 3. This CDR3 is built from 13 residues. Germline V gives CDR1 LNHDA, CDR2 SQIVND (reference sequence). CDR3 sequence (DNA): TGTGCCAGTAGTTCTAGCGGGAGCTATACGCAGTATTTT. Its translation is CASSSSGSYTQYF.

This clone was observed a single time. In DNA form, the CDR3 reads TGTGCCAGCAGCTTAGTCCGGGCGGGACTACCCGGAACCGGGGAGCTGTTTTTT. This codes for CASSLVRAGLPGTGELFF. The gene calls are TRBV7-2 and TRBJ2-2; 7 bases fit TRBD2. Looked up from germline, CDR1 is SGHTA and CDR2 is FQGNSA. Trimming took 1 base from V and 5 from J; bases not matched to a gene: 13. The CDR3 is made up of 18 amino acids.

The table lists this clone with a count of one. The rearrangement uses TRBV6-2 or TRBV6-3 and TRBJ1-3; D may be TRBD1 (5 bases). The CDR3 extends over 16 amino acids. Trimming shortened V by 6 bases and J by 2 bases, and 17 bases separated the two germline ends. The germline V gene encodes CDR1 MNHEY and CDR2 SVGEGT. CDR3 sequence reads: CASSRVGATTGNTIYF. CDR3 DNA: TGTGCCAGCAGCCGCGTTGGGGCAACCACTGGAAACACCATATATTTT.

The V gene is TRBV3-1 (or the pseudogene TRBV3-2), the J gene TRBJ2-3; TRBD2 aligns across 12 bases. The CDR3 consists of 16 residues. Trimming removed 3 bases from V and 2 bases from J; junction bases left unmatched: 3. Germline CDR1 is LGHDT and CDR2 is YNNKEL (reference sequence). The chain's CDR3 is CASSQRTSGNTDTQYF. The CDR3 DNA reads TGTGCCAGCAGCCAGAGGACTAGCGGGAACACAGATACGCAGTATTTT.

The table lists this clone with a few counts. The V and J genes are TRBV5-6 and TRBJ1-2; no clear D gene. The length of the CDR3 is 12 residues. With 3 bases removed from V and 4 bases from J, the gap between germline ends came to 7 bases. Germline V lookup: CDR1 SGHDT, CDR2 YYEEEE. This chain's CDR3 is CASSWRSYGYTF. CDR3 nucleotide sequence: TGTGCCAGCAGCTGGAGGAGCTATGGCTACACCTTC. Complete variable domain (other parts from reference TRBV5-6 and TRBJ1-2): DAGVTQSPTHLIKTRGQQVTLRCSPKSGHDTVSWYQQALGQGPQFIFQYYEEEERQRGNFPDRFSGHQFPNYSSELNVNALLLGDSALYLCASSWRSYGYTFGSGTRLTVV.